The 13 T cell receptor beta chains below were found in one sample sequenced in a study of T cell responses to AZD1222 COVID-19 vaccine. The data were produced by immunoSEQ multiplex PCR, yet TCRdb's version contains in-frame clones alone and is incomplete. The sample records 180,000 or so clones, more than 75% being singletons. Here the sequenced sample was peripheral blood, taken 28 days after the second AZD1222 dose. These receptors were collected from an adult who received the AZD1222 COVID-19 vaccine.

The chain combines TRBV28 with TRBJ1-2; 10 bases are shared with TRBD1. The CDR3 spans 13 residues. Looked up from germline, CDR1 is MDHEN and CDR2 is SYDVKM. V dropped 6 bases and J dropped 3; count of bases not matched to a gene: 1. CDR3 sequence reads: CASRTGGDYGYTF. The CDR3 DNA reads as TGTGCCAGCAGGACAGGGGGCGACTATGGCTACACCTTC.

DNA for the CDR3: TGCGCCAGCAGTCCCGCCTACGAGCAGTACTTC. Translating gives CASSPAYEQYF. The chain is built from TRBV10-2 and TRBJ2-7; D gene unclear. The CDR3 spans 11 residues. Trimming took 5 bases from V and 2 from J, leaving 4 bases between them. The V gene's germline CDR1 is WSHSY and CDR2 SAAADI.

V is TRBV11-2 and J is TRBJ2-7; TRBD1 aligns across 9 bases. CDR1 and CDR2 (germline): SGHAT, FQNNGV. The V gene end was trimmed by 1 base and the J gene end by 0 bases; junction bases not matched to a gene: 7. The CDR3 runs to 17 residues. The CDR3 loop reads CASSLAGTGTFSYEQYF. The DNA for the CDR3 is TGTGCCAGCAGCTTAGCGGGGACAGGGACCTTCTCCTACGAGCAGTACTTC.

CDR3 residues: CASSPPRLGLTGELFF. CDR3 sequence (DNA): TGTGCCAGCAGCCCACCCAGACTAGGCCTCACCGGGGAGCTGTTTTTT. The chain links TRBV7-9 to TRBJ2-2; possibly TRBD2 for D (6 bases). The CDR3 is 16 residues long. Germline V gene data show CDR1 as SEHNR and CDR2 as FQNEAQ (reference sequence). V was cut by 5 bases and J by 4 bases, with 17 bases left in between.

DNA of the CDR3: TGCGCCAGCAGCCAACGGACAGTTAATGAAAAACTGTTTTTT. This translates into CASSQRTVNEKLFF. The gene calls are TRBV4-3 and TRBJ1-4, with a tentative D call TRBD1 (6 bases). The CDR3 is 14 amino acids. CDR1 is LGHNA, CDR2 YSLEER, per germline. Trimming pared 2 bases from V and 4 bases from J, leaving 8 bases between.

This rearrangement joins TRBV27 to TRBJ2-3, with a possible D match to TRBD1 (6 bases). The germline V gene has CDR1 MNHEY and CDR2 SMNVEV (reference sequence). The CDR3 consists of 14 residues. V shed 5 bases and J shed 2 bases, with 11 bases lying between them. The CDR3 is CASSRQDPTDTQYF. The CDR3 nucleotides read TGTGCCAGCAGTCGACAGGACCCCACAGATACGCAGTATTTT.

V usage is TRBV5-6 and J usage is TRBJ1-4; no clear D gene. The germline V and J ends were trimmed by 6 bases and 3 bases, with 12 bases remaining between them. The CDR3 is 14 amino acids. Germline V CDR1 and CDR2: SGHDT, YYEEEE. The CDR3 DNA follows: TGTGCCAGCACCTCCGCGGTTTCTAATGAAAAACTGTTTTTT. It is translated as CASTSAVSNEKLFF.

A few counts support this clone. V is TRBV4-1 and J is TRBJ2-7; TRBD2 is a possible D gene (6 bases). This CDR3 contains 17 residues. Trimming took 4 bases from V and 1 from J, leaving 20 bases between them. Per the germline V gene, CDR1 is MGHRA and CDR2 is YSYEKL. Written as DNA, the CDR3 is TGCGCCAGCAGCCCTTACTTAGGAGGGAGTTTGTCCTACGAGCAGTACTTC. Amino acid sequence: CASSPYLGGSLSYEQYF.

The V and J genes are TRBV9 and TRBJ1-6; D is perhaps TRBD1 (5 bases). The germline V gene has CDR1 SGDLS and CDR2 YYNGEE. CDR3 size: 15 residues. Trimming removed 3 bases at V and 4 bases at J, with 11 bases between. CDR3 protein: CASSEGTDYNSPLHF. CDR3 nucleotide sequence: TGTGCCAGCAGCGAGGGGACCGATTATAATTCACCCCTCCACTTT.

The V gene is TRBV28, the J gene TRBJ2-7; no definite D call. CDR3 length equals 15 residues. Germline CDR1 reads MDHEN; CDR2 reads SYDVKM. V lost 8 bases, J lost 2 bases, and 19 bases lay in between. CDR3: CASRPGRLLTYEQYF. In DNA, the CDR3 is TGTGCCAGCCGCCCCGGCCGCTTGCTTACCTACGAGCAGTACTTC.

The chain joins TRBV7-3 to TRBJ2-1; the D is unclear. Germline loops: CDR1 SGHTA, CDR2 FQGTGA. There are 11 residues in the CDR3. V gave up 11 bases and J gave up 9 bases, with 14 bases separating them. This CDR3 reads CAGPRRGEQFF. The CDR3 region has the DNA TGTGCCGGGCCGAGACGTGGTGAGCAGTTCTTC.

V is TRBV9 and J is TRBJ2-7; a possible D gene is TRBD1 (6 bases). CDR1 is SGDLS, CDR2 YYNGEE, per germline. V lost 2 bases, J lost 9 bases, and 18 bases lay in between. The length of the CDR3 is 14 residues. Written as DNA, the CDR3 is TGTGCCAGCAGCGTCGGGACACAACCAGTTCGGCAGTACTTC. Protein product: CASSVGTQPVRQYF.

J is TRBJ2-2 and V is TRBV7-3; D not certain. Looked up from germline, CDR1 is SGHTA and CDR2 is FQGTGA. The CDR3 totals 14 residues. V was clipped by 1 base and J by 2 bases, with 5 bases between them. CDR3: CASSLSVNTGELFF. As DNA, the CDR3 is TGTGCCAGCAGCTTAAGTGTAAACACCGGGGAGCTGTTTTTT.